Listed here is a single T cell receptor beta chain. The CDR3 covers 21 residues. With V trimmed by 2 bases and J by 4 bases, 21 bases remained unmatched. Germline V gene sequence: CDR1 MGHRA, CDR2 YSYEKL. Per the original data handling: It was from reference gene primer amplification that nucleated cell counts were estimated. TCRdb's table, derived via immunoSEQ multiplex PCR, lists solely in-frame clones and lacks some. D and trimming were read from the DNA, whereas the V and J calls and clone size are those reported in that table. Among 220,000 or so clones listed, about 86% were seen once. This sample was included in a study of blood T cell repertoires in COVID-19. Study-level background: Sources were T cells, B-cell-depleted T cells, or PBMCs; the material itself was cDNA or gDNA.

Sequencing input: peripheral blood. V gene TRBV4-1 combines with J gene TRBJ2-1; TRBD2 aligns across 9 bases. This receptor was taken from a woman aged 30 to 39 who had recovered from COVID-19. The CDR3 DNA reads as TGCGCCAGCAGCCAATTTGAAGGGCTAGCGGGGCTCCGCGGCGAATACAATGAGCAGTTCTTC. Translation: CASSQFEGLAGLRGEYNEQFF.